This TCR beta chain was sequenced in a study of cytomegalovirus exposure and HLA in healthy donors. V dropped 0 bases and J dropped 2 bases, with 13 bases sitting between them. The CDR3 consists of 16 residues. The germline CDR1 and CDR2 sequences are SGHTS and YDEGEE. Points on this clone: Antigen unknown.

PCR used 60 Vbeta primers and 13 Jbeta primers. TCRdb's copy holds only in-frame clones and misses some; the assay was immunoSEQ multiplex PCR. The sample's table shows 150,000 to 200,000 clones. Overall study results and limits: Earlier results showed most TCR beta V segments being productive about 87% or about 30% of the time.

Sample: PBMCs. The source is a woman younger than 30 in good health and CMV-seropositive. V usage is TRBV5-8 and J usage is TRBJ2-3; D perhaps matches TRBD1 (5 bases). The CDR3 reads CASSLVGPLFTDTQYF. CDR3 DNA sequence: TGTGCCAGCAGCTTGGTGGGGCCCTTATTCACAGATACGCAGTATTTT.